The present T cell receptor (beta chain) was sequenced within a study of T cell repertoires in cytomegalovirus infection. Study-level information: Both CMV infection and a matching HLA type were indicated by public TCR beta signatures.

Study-wide results and limits: The ex vivo response was dominated by HLA-C-restricted CMV-specific TCR beta clonotypes.

To note about this clonotype: Its specificity is not known.

MiXCR, applied by TCRdb to the reads, yields one record per CDR3 protein. Counted here are 570,000 or so distinct CDR3 sequences, 35% to 50% occurring once; the ten biggest clones make up around 48%. There are 14 residues in the CDR3. CDR1 is LNHDA, CDR2 SQIVND, per germline (reference sequence). Trimming shortened V by 10 bases and J by 1 base, and 16 bases separated the two germline ends. Sequencing used cultured PBMCs, obtained from culture after CMV antigen stimulation. V gene TRBV19 combines with J gene TRBJ1-1; maybe TRBD1 (5 bases). This clonotype originated in a human donor in good health (CMV status not recorded). Some clones in this sample may be carry-over from other donors' samples. The CDR3 DNA is TGTGCCACCATCTGGCGGGGCACGAACACTGAAGCTTTCTTT. Protein: CATIWRGTNTEAFF. Full variable domain (rest looked up from reference TRBV19 and TRBJ1-1): DGGITQSPKYLFRKEGQNVTLSCEQNLNHDAMYWYRQDPGQGLRLIYYSQIVNDFQKGDIAEGYSVSREKKESFPLTVTSAQKNPTAFYLCATIWRGTNTEAFFGQGTRLTVV.